Listed below are T cell receptor beta chains from one sample, sequenced in a study of human T cells and chemical hapten exposure. One entry per CDR3 protein results from TCRdb running MiXCR on the RACE reads. The data contain some 400,000 distinct CDR3 sequences, approximately 5.1% of them singletons. The starting material was whole blood, obtained in connection with sensitization to the hapten diphenylcyclopropenone (DPC). Receptors were obtained from a woman aged 50 to 60 with alopecia areata. Some clones in this sample may be carry-over from other donors' samples. The CDR3 runs from the conserved cysteine through the conserved F or W. A D gene is named only where the DNA matches it firmly. Only part of the rows carry a size: once, few, many, or a class if the clone is expanded.

few,-,TRBV27,TRBJ1-4,CASSRTRITNEKLFF,TGTGCCAGCAGTAGGACCAGAATAACTAATGAAAAACTGTTTTTT
-,TRBD2,TRBV20-1,TRBJ2-1,CSAPGNSGRSYNEQFF,TGCAGTGCTCCTGGCAATAGCGGGAGGTCCTACAATGAGCAGTTCTTC
few,TRBD1,TRBV2,TRBJ2-5,CASTRGLVETQYF,TGTGCCAGCACGAGGGGGCTGGTAGAGACCCAGTACTTC
few,TRBD2,TRBV14,TRBJ2-1,CASRPAGATNEQFF,TGTGCCAGCAGACCCGCGGGAGCGACCAATGAGCAGTTCTTC
few,-,TRBV11-2,TRBJ1-6,CASSSGYPGSPLHF,TGTGCCAGCAGTTCGGGGTACCCGGGATCACCCCTCCACTTT
many,-,TRBV12-3/TRBV12-4,TRBJ1-5,CASSSVGSNQPQHF,TGTGCCAGCAGTTCGGTGGGTAGCAATCAGCCCCAGCATTTT
few,TRBD1,TRBV5-1,TRBJ2-7,CASSPGPGQTYEQYF,TGCGCCAGCAGCCCCGGCCCGGGACAGACCTACGAGCAGTACTTC
-,TRBD2,TRBV4-3,TRBJ2-1,CASSQDWGLAEGNEQFF,TGCGCCAGCAGCCAAGATTGGGGACTAGCTGAGGGAAATGAGCAGTTCTTC
-,TRBD1,TRBV6-1,TRBJ1-6,CASSEVGTANSPLHF,TGTGCCAGCAGTGAAGTAGGGACAGCTAATTCACCCCTCCACTTT
-,TRBD1,TRBV20-1,TRBJ1-4,CSARAGQRINEKLFF,TGCAGTGCTAGAGCGGGACAGCGAATAAATGAAAAACTGTTTTTT
-,TRBD1,TRBV5-6,TRBJ1-5,CASSLQGEGYPQHF,TGTGCCAGCAGCCTACAGGGGGAAGGCTACCCCCAGCATTTT
-,-,TRBV15,TRBJ1-1,CATSGEFGVLTEAFF,TGTGCCACCAGCGGTGAGTTTGGAGTCCTCACTGAAGCTTTCTTT
many,TRBD2,TRBV7-2,TRBJ2-7,CASSPTSGMYEQHF,TGTGCCAGCAGCCCCACTAGCGGGATGTACGAGCAGCACTTC
few,-,TRBV9,TRBJ2-3,CASSVAGGGARDTQYF,TGTGCCAGCAGCGTAGCTGGAGGGGGGGCAAGGGATACGCAGTATTTT
few,-,TRBV11-2,TRBJ1-2,CASSLDGENYTF,TGTGCCAGCAGCTTAGATGGGGAGAACTACACCTTC
few,TRBD2,TRBV7-2,TRBJ2-7,CASSFTSALSYEQYF,TGTGCCAGCAGTTTTACTAGCGCTCTCTCCTACGAGCAGTACTTC
few,-,TRBV12-3/TRBV12-4,TRBJ2-7,CASSFGLTDYEQYF,TGTGCCAGCAGTTTCGGGCTAACCGACTACGAGCAGTACTTC
few,-,TRBV27,TRBJ1-2,CASSYGGPAGYTF,TGTGCCAGCAGTTATGGGGGGCCTGCTGGCTACACCTTC
few,TRBD1,TRBV9,TRBJ1-1,CASSVAVDRDANTEAFF,TGTGCCAGCAGCGTAGCTGTCGACAGGGATGCGAACACTGAAGCTTTCTTT
few,TRBD2,TRBV10-2,TRBJ2-1,CASGLAGGNEQFF,TGCGCCAGCGGCCTAGCGGGGGGGAATGAGCAGTTCTTC
-,-,TRBV4-3,TRBJ2-7,CASSQGLRASYEQYF,TGCGCCAGCAGCCAAGGACTAAGGGCCTCCTACGAGCAGTACTTC
many,-,TRBV9,TRBJ2-5,CASSVDNRQETQYF,TGTGCCAGCAGCGTAGATAACAGGCAAGAGACCCAGTACTTC
few,-,TRBV7-2,TRBJ2-3,CASSLDRAGGTDTQYF,TGTGCCAGCAGCTTAGATAGGGCAGGGGGGACAGATACGCAGTATTTT
few,-,TRBV12-5,TRBJ1-5,CASGLENGQPQHF,TGTGCTAGTGGTTTGGAGAATGGCCAGCCCCAGCATTTT
many,TRBD1,TRBV10-3,TRBJ1-4,CAISENPGQAEKLFF,TGTGCCATCAGTGAGAACCCCGGACAGGCCGAAAAACTGTTTTTT
few,-,TRBV27,TRBJ1-5,CASSLGRGGQPQHF,TGTGCCAGCAGTTTAGGGCGCGGGGGACAGCCCCAGCATTTT
-,-,TRBV20-1,TRBJ2-3,CSAQPGASTDTQYF,TGCAGTGCCCAGCCGGGGGCGAGCACAGATACGCAGTATTTT